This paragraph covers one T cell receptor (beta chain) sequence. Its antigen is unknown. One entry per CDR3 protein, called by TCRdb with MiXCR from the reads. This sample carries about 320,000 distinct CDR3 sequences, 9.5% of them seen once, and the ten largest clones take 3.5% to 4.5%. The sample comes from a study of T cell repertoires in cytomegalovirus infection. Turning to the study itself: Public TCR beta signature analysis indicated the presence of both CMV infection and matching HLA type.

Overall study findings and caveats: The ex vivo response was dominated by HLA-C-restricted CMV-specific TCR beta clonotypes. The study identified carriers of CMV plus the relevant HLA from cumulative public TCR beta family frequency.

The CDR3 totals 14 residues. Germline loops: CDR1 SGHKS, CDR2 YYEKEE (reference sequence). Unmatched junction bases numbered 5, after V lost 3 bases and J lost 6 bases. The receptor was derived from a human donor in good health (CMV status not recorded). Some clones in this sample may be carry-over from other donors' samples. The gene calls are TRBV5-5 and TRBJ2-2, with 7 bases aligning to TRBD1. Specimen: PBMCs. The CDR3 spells CASSWTGPPGELFF. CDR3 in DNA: TGTGCCAGCAGCTGGACAGGTCCCCCCGGGGAGCTGTTTTTT.